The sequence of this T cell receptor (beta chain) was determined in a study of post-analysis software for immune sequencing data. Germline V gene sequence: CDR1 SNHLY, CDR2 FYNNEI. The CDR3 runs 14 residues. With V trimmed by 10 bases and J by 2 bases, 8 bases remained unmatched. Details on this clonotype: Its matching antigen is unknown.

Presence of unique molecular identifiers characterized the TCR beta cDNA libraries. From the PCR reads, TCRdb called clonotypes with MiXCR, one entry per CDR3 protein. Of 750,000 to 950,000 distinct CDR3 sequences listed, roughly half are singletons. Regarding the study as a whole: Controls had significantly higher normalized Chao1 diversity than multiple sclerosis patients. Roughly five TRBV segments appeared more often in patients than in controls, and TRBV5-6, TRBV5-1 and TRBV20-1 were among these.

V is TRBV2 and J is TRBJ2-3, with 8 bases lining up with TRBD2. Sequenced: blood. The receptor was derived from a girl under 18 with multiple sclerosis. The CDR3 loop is CAIFLAGNTDTQYF. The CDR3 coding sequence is TGTGCCATCTTTTTAGCGGGGAACACAGATACGCAGTATTTT.